The 30 T cell receptor beta chains reported below all come from one sample, sequenced in a study of T cells in Graves' hyperthyroidism and ophthalmopathy. The CDR3 regions of TCR beta were amplified from RNA transcripts. The HTBI primer set served for first-round RT-PCR of the TCR CDR3. TCRdb reanalysed the multiplex PCR reads using MiXCR and keeps one entry per CDR3 protein. Here the sample spans fewer than 450,000 distinct CDR3 sequences, 17% being singletons. The material sequenced was blood. Receptor source: a woman aged 25 to 45 with Graves' hyperthyroidism that later progressed to Graves' ophthalmopathy.

This clonotype was detected many times. This chain connects TRBV28 to TRBJ2-7; perhaps TRBD2 as D (5 bases). Trimming pared 3 bases from V and 6 bases from J, leaving 9 bases between. The germline V gene has CDR1 MDHEN and CDR2 SYDVKM. The CDR3 is 12 residues long. This CDR3 is CASSLRVSEQYF. The CDR3 nucleotides read TGTGCCAGCAGTTTGAGGGTATCCGAGCAGTACTTC.

This clonotype was counted ten times or more. The chain is built from TRBV30 and TRBJ1-1, with D tentatively TRBD1 (5 bases). The CDR3 extends over 15 amino acids. V lost 0 bases and J 0 bases, leaving 11 bases between the germline ends. Germline V CDR1 and CDR2: GTSNPN, SVGIG (reference sequence). Written as DNA, the CDR3 is TGTGCCTGGAGTGTACTTGACAGACTGAACACTGAAGCTTTCTTT. Amino acids: CAWSVLDRLNTEAFF. Supplemented by reference TRBV30 and TRBJ1-1, the full variable domain reads SQTIHQWPATLVQPVGSPLSLECTVEGTSNPNLYWYRQAAGRGLQLLFYSVGIGQISSEVPQNLSASRPQDRQFILSSKKLLLSDSGFYLCAWSVLDRLNTEAFFGQGTRLTVV.

The chain recombines TRBV9 with TRBJ1-1; the D gene is possibly TRBD1 (5 bases). The CDR3 sequence is 14 residues long. CDR1 is SGDLS, CDR2 YYNGEE, per germline. V lost 0 bases and J lost 7, with 13 bases in between. The CDR3 loop is CASSVGNQGDEAFF. Here the CDR3 DNA reads TGTGCCAGCAGCGTAGGCAACCAGGGCGATGAAGCTTTCTTT.

This clonotype was seen many times. This chain links TRBV5-1 with TRBJ2-1; TRBD1 is a possible D gene (6 bases). Trimming took 4 bases from V and 6 from J, leaving 23 bases between them. The germline gives CDR1 SGHRS, CDR2 YFSETQ. The CDR3 is 17 residues long. CDR3 nucleotide sequence: TGCGCCAGCAGCATGGAAGCCCAGGGGATGCTCATCAATGAGCAGTTCTTC. Amino acids: CASSMEAQGMLINEQFF.

The CDR3 sequence: CASGSGKAFF. DNA of the CDR3: TGTGCCAGCGGCTCGGGGAAAGCTTTCTTT. The chain combines TRBV11-2 with TRBJ1-1, with unresolved D. Looked up from germline, CDR1 is SGHAT and CDR2 is FQNNGV. V lost 8 bases and J lost 9, with 10 bases in between. The CDR3 extends over 10 amino acids. The full variable domain, rest sourced from reference TRBV11-2 and TRBJ1-1, is EAGVAQSPRYKIIEKRQSVAFWCNPISGHATLYWYQQILGQGPKLLIQFQNNGVVDDSQLPKDRFSAERLKGVDSTLKIQPAKLEDSAVYLCASGSGKAFFGQGTRLTVV.

The rearrangement uses TRBV24-1 and TRBJ2-3; 10 nucleotides line up with TRBD1. Per germline, CDR1 KGHDR and CDR2 SFDVKD. The CDR3 length is 15 residues. The V gene end was trimmed by 4 bases and the J gene end by 6 bases; junction bases not matched to a gene: 6. The CDR3 here is CATSDWGQGRDTQYF. The CDR3 nucleotides read TGTGCCACCAGTGACTGGGGACAGGGGAGGGATACGCAGTATTTT.

This clonotype was recorded at least ten times. This chain links TRBV20-1 with TRBJ2-3; TRBD2 is a possible D gene (5 bases). Trimming removed 4 bases at V and 0 bases at J, with 8 bases between. The germline V gene has CDR1 DFQATT and CDR2 SNEGSKA (reference sequence). The CDR3 covers 13 residues. The CDR3 loop reads CSAKRGSTDTQYF. CDR3 coding DNA: TGCAGTGCTAAACGAGGGAGCACAGATACGCAGTATTTT.

The V call is TRBV5-1, the J call TRBJ2-5; TRBD2 aligns across 8 bases. The CDR3 consists of 15 residues. The J segment lost 2 bases and the V segment lost 4 bases, leaving 7 bases of the junction unmatched. The germline V gene encodes CDR1 SGHRS and CDR2 YFSETQ. This CDR3 is CASSPSAGGQETQYF. The CDR3 nucleotides are TGCGCCAGCAGCCCGTCGGCGGGGGGACAAGAGACCCAGTACTTC.

J is TRBJ2-1 and V is TRBV19; the D is unclear. The germline V and J ends were trimmed by 8 bases and 0 bases, with 8 bases remaining between them. The CDR3 length is 13 residues. The germline gives CDR1 LNHDA, CDR2 SQIVND (reference sequence). CDR3 loop: CASESDSYNEQFF. In DNA form, the CDR3 reads TGTGCCAGTGAGTCAGACTCCTACAATGAGCAGTTCTTC.

This clonotype was detected a few times. The rearrangement uses TRBV10-1 and TRBJ2-7, with a possible D match to TRBD2 (6 bases). V was pared by 4 bases and J by 0 bases, with 19 bases between. The germline V gene has CDR1 WNHNN and CDR2 SYGVQD (reference sequence). The CDR3 contains 17 residues. The CDR3 reads CASSGTNVRTSSYEQYF. The CDR3 DNA sequence: TGCGCCAGCAGTGGGACTAACGTACGAACTAGCTCCTACGAGCAGTACTTC.

There are many counts of this clonotype. V usage is TRBV12-3 or TRBV12-4 and J usage is TRBJ2-2, with 8 positions matching TRBD1. V gave up 5 bases and J gave up 3 bases; unmatched junction bases: 2. The CDR3 has 14 residues. CDR3 sequence reads: CASSQGAYTGELFF. DNA for the CDR3: TGTGCCAGCAGTCAGGGGGCATACACCGGGGAGCTGTTTTTT.

This clonotype came up many times. The V call is TRBV5-1, the J call TRBJ1-1; no clear D gene. The CDR3 is 15 residues long. In germline, CDR1 is SGHRS, CDR2 YFSETQ. V was pared by 1 base and J by 5 bases, with 15 bases between. CDR3 coding DNA: TGCGCCAGCAGCTTGATTCTGGCCTCCGGGACTGAAGCTTTCTTT. It translates to CASSLILASGTEAFF.

In its sample, this clonotype was seen many times. The gene calls are TRBV20-1 and TRBJ2-3, with D perhaps matching TRBD2 (6 bases). Germline V gene sequence: CDR1 DFQATT, CDR2 SNEGSKA (reference sequence). The CDR3 sequence is 12 residues long. The germline V and J ends were trimmed by 8 bases and 6 bases, with 15 bases remaining between them. CDR3 in DNA: TGCAGTATAGCGGATGGGGGGGATACGCAGTATTTT. Its translation: CSIADGGDTQYF.

This clonotype was recorded a few times. A read error is possible here, since a much larger clone lies one base away. This chain links TRBV2 with TRBJ1-3; 7 bases agree with TRBD1. Germline V gene sequence: CDR1 SNHLY, CDR2 FYNNEI. This CDR3 has 13 amino acids. The J segment lost 2 bases and the V segment lost 6 bases, leaving 1 base of the junction unmatched. The CDR3 sequence: CASRQGAGNTIYF. CDR3 nucleotide sequence: TGTGCCAGCAGGCAGGGGGCTGGAAACACCATATATTTT.

This clonotype came up many times. The chain uses TRBV28 and TRBJ2-7, with D unresolved. The CDR3 contains 13 residues. From germline, CDR1 is MDHEN and CDR2 SYDVKM. V shed 7 bases and J shed 3 bases, with 13 bases lying between them. CDR3 protein: CASTRYGFYEQYF. The CDR3 nucleotides read TGTGCCAGCACTCGATACGGCTTCTACGAGCAGTACTTC.

This clonotype was seen only a few times. The chain links TRBV6-1 to TRBJ1-5; D is unclear. Germline V gives CDR1 MNHNS, CDR2 SASEGT. Trimming cost V 6 bases and J 3 bases, with 15 bases left between them. The CDR3 consists of 15 residues. The CDR3 coding sequence is TGTGCCAGCAGGGACGGGTTTCGTGACAATCAGCCCCAGCATTTT. It is translated as CASRDGFRDNQPQHF.

This clonotype was seen many times. The CDR3 DNA reads TGTGCCAGCAGTGAAGTGGGGGCTGGCCAGCCCCAGCATTTT. Translated, it gives CASSEVGAGQPQHF. V and J are TRBV6-1 and TRBJ1-5; D is perhaps TRBD1 (6 bases). Trimming shortened V by 1 base and J by 7 bases, and 11 bases separated the two germline ends. Per the germline V gene, CDR1 is MNHNS and CDR2 is SASEGT. The CDR3 totals 14 residues.

This clonotype was seen ten or more times. V is TRBV20-1 and J is TRBJ1-2; a weak D match, TRBD1 (6 bases). CDR3 length: 14 residues. Germline lookup yields CDR1 DFQATT and CDR2 SNEGSKA (reference sequence). Trimming stripped 0 bases from V and 8 bases from J, with 16 bases between. The CDR3 loop is CSARERTGMWGYTF. The CDR3 nucleotides are TGCAGTGCTAGAGAACGAACAGGGATGTGGGGCTACACCTTC.

The chain joins TRBV7-9 to TRBJ2-5, with TRBD2 matching over 8 bases. CDR1 is SEHNR, CDR2 FQNEAQ, per germline (reference sequence). This CDR3 region has 16 residues. V shed 6 bases, J shed 2 bases, and the junction held 11 bases outside the gene matches. The CDR3 loop reads CASRKPTSGMQETQYF. The CDR3 nucleotides read TGTGCCAGCAGAAAGCCCACTAGCGGAATGCAAGAGACCCAGTACTTC.

This rearrangement joins TRBV19 to TRBJ2-2; no clear D gene. Between the trimmed V and J ends, which lost 6 bases and 4 bases, there was a span of 9 bases. CDR3 length: 13 residues. The V gene's germline CDR1 is LNHDA and CDR2 SQIVND (reference sequence). CDR3 sequence reads: CASRYSSTGELFF. The CDR3 region has the DNA TGTGCCAGTAGATACAGCTCCACCGGGGAGCTGTTTTTT.

This clonotype was seen at least ten times. This chain uses TRBV19 with TRBJ2-3; no definite D call. The CDR3 is 14 amino acids. V lost 3 bases to trimming and J lost 0 bases, with 7 bases between them. Per the germline V gene, CDR1 is LNHDA and CDR2 is SQIVND (reference sequence). As DNA, the CDR3 is TGTGCCAGTAGTATCCAACAGAGCACAGATACGCAGTATTTT. This translates into CASSIQQSTDTQYF.

On this clonotype itself: One junction end disagrees with the germline gene, perhaps due to a read error. This sequence joins TRBV5-4 and TRBJ2-5; 9 nucleotides align to TRBD1. The CDR3 has 15 residues. Germline-derived CDR1 and CDR2 are SGHNT and YYREEE (reference sequence). The CDR3 DNA sequence: TGTGCCAGCAGCTTCCAGACAGGGGGGGAAGAGACCCAGCACTTC. Its translation: CASSFQTGGEETQHF.

V is TRBV11-2 and J is TRBJ2-1, with D possibly being TRBD2 (7 bases). The length of the CDR3 is 17 residues. Trimming cost V 5 bases and J 9 bases, with 26 bases left between them. Germline V gives CDR1 SGHAT, CDR2 FQNNGV. CDR3 residues: CASSLGGGGALFTEQFF. CDR3 DNA: TGTGCCAGCAGCCTCGGAGGGGGGGGGGCCCTCTTCACTGAGCAGTTCTTC. Looking up the rest from reference TRBV11-2 and TRBJ2-1 gives the full variable domain: EAGVAQSPRYKIIEKRQSVAFWCNPISGHATLYWYQQILGQGPKLLIQFQNNGVVDDSQLPKDRFSAERLKGVDSTLKIQPAKLEDSAVYLCASSLGGGGALFTEQFFGPGTRLTVL.

This clonotype came up many times. The chain recombines TRBV10-1 with TRBJ2-2, with 7 bases fitting TRBD2. The CDR3 runs to 14 residues. The germline V gene has CDR1 WNHNN and CDR2 SYGVQD (reference sequence). Trimming at V came to 5 bases and at J to 5 bases, leaving 5 bases not matched to a gene. CDR3 DNA: TGCGCCAGCAGTTGGGAGGGAGGAACCGGGGAGCTGTTTTTT. Translation gives CASSWEGGTGELFF.

Concerning this clonotype itself: A single base separates this from a much larger clone, so it may be a read error. V usage is TRBV20-1 and J usage is TRBJ1-2; D is perhaps TRBD1 (6 bases). The V end lost 5 bases, the J end lost 4 bases, and 17 bases lay between the germline ends. The CDR3 loop spans 14 amino acids. Germline loops: CDR1 DFQATT, CDR2 SNEGSKA (reference sequence). CDR3 sequence: CSAETKDRFYGYTF. CDR3 nucleotides: TGCAGTGCTGAGACTAAGGACAGATTCTATGGCTACACCTTC.

The chain couples TRBV7-6 to TRBJ2-3; 8 positions match TRBD1. The trim removed 5 bases at V and 4 bases at J, leaving 8 bases unmatched. Germline CDR1 reads SGHVS; CDR2 reads FNYEAQ. This CDR3 comprises 15 residues. The CDR3 sequence: CASSRGQGASDTQYF. The CDR3 DNA is TGTGCCAGCAGCCGGGGGCAGGGGGCGTCAGATACGCAGTATTTT.

This clonotype was detected ten times or more. CDR3 coding DNA: TGCAGCGTTGAGGAGCAGGGGATGTGGGCTGAAGCTTTCTTT. Its protein product is CSVEEQGMWAEAFF. The rearrangement joins TRBV29-1 to TRBJ1-1; D might be TRBD1 (6 bases). Germline V CDR1 and CDR2: SQVTM, ANQGSEA. CDR3 length equals 14 residues. Trimming took 3 bases from V and 6 from J, leaving 17 bases between them.

This clonotype was counted at least ten times. This rearrangement joins TRBV20-1 to TRBJ2-1, with 9 nucleotides matching TRBD1. The CDR3 has 13 amino acids. V lost 6 bases, J lost 6 bases, and 6 bases stayed unmatched. From germline, CDR1 is DFQATT and CDR2 SNEGSKA (reference sequence). In DNA form, the CDR3 reads TGCAGTGCCGGGGACAGGGTGGTCAATGAGCAGTTCTTC. Its protein product is CSAGDRVVNEQFF.

The J gene is TRBJ2-2, the V gene TRBV14; D is perhaps TRBD2 (5 bases). The length of the CDR3 is 15 residues. Germline CDR1 is SGHDN and CDR2 is FVKESK. With 0 bases removed from V and 6 bases from J, the gap between germline ends came to 11 bases. CDR3 sequence reads: CASSQDWRFPGELFF. CDR3 nucleotides: TGTGCCAGCAGCCAAGATTGGAGGTTCCCCGGGGAGCTGTTTTTT.

This clonotype was observed at least ten times. The chain combines TRBV6-1 with TRBJ2-3; 12 bases match TRBD2. V shed 7 bases and J 4 bases; nucleotides not matched to a gene: 6. The CDR3 consists of 15 residues. Germline assignment: CDR1 MNHNS and CDR2 SASEGT. The CDR3, as DNA: TGTGCCAGCATTTTAGCTAGCGGGGGGGCAGATACGCAGTATTTT. Its translation is CASILASGGADTQYF.